The clone carrying this T cell receptor (beta chain) was picked up one time. Its antigen is still unknown. This could be a read error, since a much larger clone is one nucleotide away. The entry originates in a study of T cell repertoires in aging, cancer and after chemotherapy. In the study overall: Pre- and post-chemotherapy samples were paired from glioblastoma patients treated with temozolomide-based therapy.

Study conclusions and caveats: Median generation probability rose over the chemotherapy interval in each cancer cohort, suggesting rebound thymic output.

Germline CDR1 MNHEY, CDR2 SVGAGI. This CDR3 spans 15 amino acids. Peripheral blood genomic DNA, not sorted cells or RNA, was the template. Rearranged V-D-J TRB sequences were amplified with a mixed TRB-A/B primer pool. TCRdb re-derived calls from the multiplex PCR reads in MiXCR, one entry per CDR3 protein. The repertoire has approximately 2,200 distinct CDR3 sequences, 28% of them found once; the top ten carry just under 9%. The gene calls are TRBV6-5 and TRBJ2-7, with a weak D call TRBD2 (7 bases). The sample was blood. The receptor was derived from a human donor with a solid tumor. The CDR3, as DNA: TGTACCAGCACGAGAGATGCGGGGGCGGGCTACGAGCAGTACGTC. Protein sequence: CTSTRDAGAGYEQYV.